This T cell receptor (beta chain) is from a study of blood T cells in healthy people across ages. Notes on this clonotype: Its matching antigen is unknown.

General observations from the study: In long-lived donors, naive CD4+ cell counts and diversity exceeded those of aged donors.

Using a J-beta primer mix together with a sample-barcoded 5' primer, a second PCR was run for roughly 7 to 12 cycles. A template-switch adaptor with 12 random nucleotides tagged each cDNA molecule. TCRdb processed the 5' RACE reads anew with MiXCR; each CDR3 protein has one entry. Here the sample spans around 1.5 million distinct CDR3 sequences, 34% being singletons. The length of the CDR3 is 14 residues. V was pared by 11 bases and J by 1 base, with 11 bases of the junction left unmatched. The germline CDR1 and CDR2 sequences are MNHNY and SVGAGI (reference sequence). The clonotype comes from a woman aged 30 to 39 in good health. The specimen sequenced was blood. The rearrangement joins TRBV6-6 to TRBJ2-7; 7 bases agree with TRBD2. CDR3 in DNA: TGTGCCTTCAGCAGGACTAGTGGGTCCTACGAGCAGTACTTC. Translating it yields CAFSRTSGSYEQYF.